This T cell receptor beta chain stems from a study of T and B cells in COVID-19 patients. Study context: Nine tenths of the roughly 20 active-infection patients had comorbidities associated with unfavorable COVID-19 outcome. Study outcomes and limitations: Highly clonal in active COVID-19, TRB repertoires exceeded healthy-donor diversity and richness at recovery. In COVID-19 patients, T cell receptor beta variable and joining gene use was reportedly strongly skewed.

Judged by abundance, this clonotype is medium-sized. Its specificity is unknown. At one end, the junction sequence differs from germline, possibly due to a read error. The CDR3 totals 13 residues. Germline CDR1 is LNHDA and CDR2 is SQIVND (reference sequence). From blood, about 250-550 ng of genomic DNA served as TRB template. Multiplex PCR with BIOMED2 TRB-A/B primer pools amplified TRB rearrangements. TCRdb processed the multiplex PCR reads anew with MiXCR; each CDR3 protein has one entry. In the table there are fewer than 15,000 distinct CDR3 sequences, more than 25% of which are singletons. This TCR was sampled from a human donor who had recovered from COVID-19. Sequenced: blood. The V and J genes are TRBV19 and TRBJ2-5; 11 nucleotides line up with TRBD2. The CDR3 DNA is TGTGCCAGTAGTCCCGGGACTAGCGGCCCCGGGAACTTC. Translation gives CASSPGTSGPGNF.